Each of the 21 T cell receptor beta chains below was sequenced from the same sample in a study of T cells after posttransplantation cyclophosphamide. This table comes from immunoSEQ multiplex PCR, and its TCRdb copy is limited to in-frame clones, with some not included. The sample carries about 6,900 clones, around 98% recorded once. The sample comprised naive CD8+ T cells sorted from PBMCs. The receptor set was obtained from a woman aged 25 to 45 in good health and a related stem cell transplant donor.

The rearrangement uses TRBV4-1 and TRBJ2-7; possibly TRBD1 for D (6 bases). CDR1 is MGHRA and CDR2 is YSYEKL in the germline V gene. V lost 1 base to trimming and J lost 5 bases, with 15 bases between them. The CDR3 is made up of 15 amino acids. The CDR3 is CASSQVRQGLDEQYF. The DNA of the CDR3 is TGCGCCAGCAGCCAAGTACGCCAGGGGTTGGACGAGCAGTACTTC.

The gene calls are TRBV4-2 and TRBJ1-2, with D possibly matching TRBD1 (6 bases). This CDR3 comprises 14 residues. V shed 6 bases and J shed 7 bases, with 18 bases lying between them. The germline V gene encodes CDR1 LGHNA and CDR2 YNFKEQ. The CDR3 bases are TGTGCCAGCAGTTCCGGCAGGGGCCAAGCTGGCTACACCTTC. It is translated as CASSSGRGQAGYTF.

This sequence joins TRBV7-8 and TRBJ1-1; D remains unclear. The CDR3 is 13 amino acids. The V and J ends lost 1 base and 10 bases respectively, with 13 bases between them. Germline V lookup: CDR1 SGHVS, CDR2 FQNEAQ. CDR3 in DNA: TGTGCCAGCAGCTTAGATACGGGGATCATAGCTTTCTTT. Its protein product is CASSLDTGIIAFF.

In nucleotides, the CDR3 is TGTGCCAGTAGTATGGTCAGCGCCTACAATGAGCAGTTCTTC. This encodes CASSMVSAYNEQFF. The chain links TRBV19 to TRBJ2-1; D remains ambiguous. The germline V gene has CDR1 LNHDA and CDR2 SQIVND (reference sequence). Trimming removed 3 bases from V and 2 bases from J, with 8 bases in between. The CDR3 runs 14 residues.

This rearrangement joins TRBV5-1 to TRBJ2-5; 9 nucleotides align to TRBD1. After removal of 1 base from V and 0 bases from J, the junction contained 10 bases not matched to a gene. Germline CDR1 is SGHRS and CDR2 is YFSETQ. The CDR3 is made up of 18 amino acids. The DNA for the CDR3 is TGCGCCAGCAGCTTGTCCACAGGGGGCGACTGGTACCAAGAGACCCAGTACTTC. Amino acid sequence: CASSLSTGGDWYQETQYF.

This clone was observed a single time. V usage is TRBV2 and J usage is TRBJ1-4, with 7 bases matching TRBD1. This CDR3 contains 14 residues. Germline V gene data show CDR1 as SNHLY and CDR2 as FYNNEI. V lost 3 bases and J lost 6; bases outside the gene matches: 4. The CDR3 DNA is TGTGCCAGCAGTGATCCCGGGACAGATGAAAAACTGTTTTTT. Translation gives CASSDPGTDEKLFF.

This chain uses TRBV6-5 with TRBJ2-2, with 8 bases fitting TRBD1. The germline gives CDR1 MNHEY, CDR2 SVGAGI. The CDR3 runs 16 residues. V was pared by 0 bases and J by 4 bases, with 4 bases of the junction left unmatched. This CDR3 is CASSYSFQGATGELFF. DNA for the CDR3: TGTGCCAGCAGTTACTCTTTCCAGGGGGCCACCGGGGAGCTGTTTTTT.

This chain connects TRBV7-9 to TRBJ2-3, with D possibly matching TRBD2 (5 bases). V was clipped by 0 bases and J by 5 bases, with 12 bases between them. The CDR3 is 15 amino acids. Germline CDR1 is SEHNR and CDR2 is FQNEAQ (reference sequence). CDR3 coding DNA: TGTGCCAGCAGCTTAGCGCGAGGAGGCAGAGATACGCAGTATTTT. This codes for CASSLARGGRDTQYF.

The gene calls are TRBV4-2 and TRBJ2-2; the D is unclear. The germline V and J ends were trimmed by 4 bases and 7 bases, with 10 bases remaining between them. CDR1 and CDR2 from the germline V gene are LGHNA and YNFKEQ. This CDR3 is 13 amino acids long. For the CDR3, the DNA is TGTGCCAGCAGCCCCGGGTTGGGCGGGGAGCTGTTTTTT. Protein product: CASSPGLGGELFF.

V usage is TRBV7-9 and J usage is TRBJ2-7, with TRBD2 matching 7 bases. Trimming at V came to 5 bases and at J to 0 bases, leaving 7 bases not matched to a gene. The CDR3 has 15 amino acids. Germline loops: CDR1 SEHNR, CDR2 FQNEAQ (reference sequence). Here the CDR3 reads CASSQSGASSYEQYF. The DNA for the CDR3 is TGTGCCAGCAGCCAAAGCGGGGCTAGCTCCTACGAGCAGTACTTC.

The V gene is TRBV28, the J gene TRBJ1-2; D gene ambiguous. Germline values: CDR1 MDHEN, CDR2 SYDVKM. The CDR3 spans 13 residues. V lost 3 bases, J lost 8 bases, and 13 bases lay in between. DNA for the CDR3: TGTGCCAGCAGTTTTCGCCTAAATGAGGGCTACACCTTC. This translates into CASSFRLNEGYTF.

V is TRBV6-6 and J is TRBJ2-3; D gene uncertain. Germline-derived CDR1 and CDR2 are MNHNY and SVGAGI (reference sequence). The CDR3 runs 14 residues. V was pared by 3 bases and J by 4 bases, with 11 bases between. For the CDR3, the DNA is TGTGCCAGCAGTTATGATGTGGCCCCAGATACGCAGTATTTT. Protein product: CASSYDVAPDTQYF.

The CDR3 is CASTPSGSYEQYF. The CDR3 DNA reads as TGTGCCAGTACCCCGTCTGGCAGCTACGAGCAGTACTTC. This chain joins TRBV19 and TRBJ2-7; D gene ambiguous. V was trimmed by 7 bases and J by 3 bases, leaving 13 bases between them. The CDR3 has 13 residues. Germline V gene sequence: CDR1 LNHDA, CDR2 SQIVND (reference sequence).

This chain joins TRBV5-4 and TRBJ2-3, with 7 nucleotides matching TRBD1. CDR3 length: 15 amino acids. From germline, CDR1 is SGHNT and CDR2 YYREEE (reference sequence). V lost 2 bases and J lost 3; bases outside the gene matches: 6. CDR3 in amino acids: CASSFGTEPTDTQYF. CDR3 sequence (DNA): TGTGCCAGCAGCTTCGGGACAGAACCAACAGATACGCAGTATTTT.

The gene calls are TRBV6-9 and TRBJ2-5; 14 nucleotides line up with TRBD2. CDR1 is MNHGY and CDR2 is SVAAGI in the germline V gene. V was pared by 5 bases and J by 5 bases, with 4 bases of the junction left unmatched. The CDR3 covers 15 residues. DNA of the CDR3: TGTGCCAGCAGTAGACTAGCGGGGGGGTGGGAGACCCAGTACTTC. Protein product: CASSRLAGGWETQYF.

This clone was recorded only once. The V and J genes are TRBV2 and TRBJ2-3, with D possibly being TRBD2 (6 bases). The V gene's germline CDR1 is SNHLY and CDR2 FYNNEI. The CDR3 sequence is 15 residues long. V lost 8 bases and J 1 base, leaving 16 bases between the germline ends. CDR3 loop: CASGTGPPGTDTQYF. In DNA form, the CDR3 reads TGTGCCAGCGGGACTGGCCCCCCCGGCACAGATACGCAGTATTTT.

The chain has TRBV27 and TRBJ2-7, with 11 positions matching TRBD1. The V and J ends lost 0 bases and 3 bases, in that order; junction bases with no gene match: 4. This CDR3 comprises 16 residues. Germline lookup yields CDR1 MNHEY and CDR2 SMNVEV (reference sequence). CDR3 in DNA: TGTGCCAGCAGTTTATCGGGGACAGGGGGTTTCTACGAGCAGTACTTC. Translating gives CASSLSGTGGFYEQYF.

This chain uses TRBV13 with TRBJ2-3, with 13 bases lining up with TRBD2. The CDR3 has 17 amino acids. Germline V gene data show CDR1 as PRHDT and CDR2 as FYEKMQ (reference sequence). V lost 4 bases to trimming and J lost 7 bases; unmatched junction nucleotides: 11. This CDR3 is CASSSLGTSGVRHTQYF. As DNA, the CDR3 is TGTGCCAGCAGCTCCCTAGGGACTAGCGGGGTCAGGCATACGCAGTATTTT.

The V and J genes are TRBV28 and TRBJ2-5; no definite D call. CDR1 is MDHEN and CDR2 is SYDVKM in the germline V gene. This CDR3 region has 13 residues. V lost 5 bases to trimming and J lost 4 bases, with 11 bases between them. The CDR3 region is CASSPPSGETQYF. The CDR3 coding sequence is TGTGCCAGCAGTCCACCCTCGGGAGAGACCCAGTACTTC.

The genes are TRBV7-9 and TRBJ2-7; 7 positions agree with TRBD2. CDR1 and CDR2 from the germline V gene are SEHNR and FQNEAQ (reference sequence). This CDR3 has 14 amino acids. V shed 5 bases and J 2 bases; nucleotides not matched to a gene: 6. The CDR3 sequence: CASSDPGGTYEQYF. CDR3 nucleotides: TGTGCCAGCAGCGACCCCGGGGGGACCTACGAGCAGTACTTC.

The chain joins TRBV11-2 to TRBJ2-1, with 8 positions matching TRBD2. Trimming at V came to 5 bases and at J to 5 bases, leaving 5 bases not matched to a gene. The germline V gene encodes CDR1 SGHAT and CDR2 FQNNGV. This CDR3 contains 14 residues. The CDR3: CASSPVAGNNEQFF. CDR3 bases: TGTGCCAGCAGCCCTGTAGCGGGAAACAATGAGCAGTTCTTC.